The rows below give T cell receptor beta chains drawn from one sample of a study of OX40 agonist ivuxolimab in advanced cancers. The data were produced by immunoSEQ multiplex PCR, yet TCRdb's version contains in-frame clones alone and is incomplete. The sample has about 89,000 clones; about 88% are singletons. The specimen was CD4+ or CD8+ T cells sorted from blood, collected in a trial of the OX40 agonist ivuxolimab. These receptors were obtained from an adult with an advanced solid tumor such as melanoma, head and neck, liver or kidney cancer. Each CDR3 is given with its conserved first and last residue. The D gene is left open where the match is weak. Rows may omit the clone size; those that give it use once, few, many or a size class.

clone_size d_call j_call v_call cdr3_aa cdr3_nt
. . TRBJ2-5 TRBV5-1 CASSLYQETQYF TGCGCCAGCAGCCTGTACCAAGAGACCCAGTACTTC
. . TRBJ1-6 TRBV27 CASSLRVRDSPLHF TGTGCCAGCAGTTTAAGGGTTAGGGATTCACCCCTCCACTTT
once . TRBJ2-4 TRBV19 CASSTGVPGGKNIQYF TGTGCCAGTAGTACGGGAGTACCCGGGGGCAAAAACATTCAGTACTTC
. . TRBJ2-3 TRBV29-1 CSVEILVADTQYF TGCAGCGTTGAAATCCTAGTCGCAGATACGCAGTATTTT
. . TRBJ2-5 TRBV13 CASSQGWETQYF TGTGCCAGCAGTCAGGGGTGGGAGACCCAGTACTTC
. . TRBJ2-5 TRBV5-4 CASSWRVQETQYF TGTGCCAGCAGCTGGCGGGTTCAAGAGACCCAGTACTTC
. TRBD2 TRBJ2-5 TRBV13 CASSPWTSGGASAQYF TGTGCCAGCAGCCCCTGGACTAGCGGGGGTGCCTCGGCCCAGTACTTC
once TRBD2 TRBJ2-5 TRBV10-3 CATGPLAGNQETQYF TGTGCCACGGGACCACTAGCGGGGAACCAAGAGACCCAGTACTTC
. . TRBJ2-7 TRBV2 CASSGGGGGSGGYEQYF TGTGCCAGCAGCGGGGGAGGAGGAGGGTCAGGGGGCTACGAGCAGTACTTC
. TRBD2 TRBJ2-5 TRBV5-1 CASSLLLADEETQYF TGCGCCAGCAGCCTCCTACTAGCGGACGAAGAGACCCAGTACTTC
. TRBD1 TRBJ1-2 TRBV28 CASSGTAANYGYTF TGTGCCAGCAGTGGGACAGCAGCTAACTATGGCTACACCTTC
few . TRBJ1-5 TRBV7-9 CASSLAGEQPQHF TGTGCCAGCAGCTTGGCGGGAGAACAGCCCCAGCATTTT
. TRBD1 TRBJ1-4 TRBV9 CASSLSRGLGEKLFF TGTGCCAGCAGCCTATCCAGGGGGCTCGGGGAAAAACTGTTTTTT
. TRBD1 TRBJ1-4 TRBV29-1 CSAVVSRQGANEKLFF TGCAGCGCCGTAGTAAGCCGACAGGGGGCGAACGAAAAACTGTTTTTT
. . TRBJ1-1 TRBV11-2 CASRLPWGGRAEAFF TGTGCCAGCAGGCTCCCGTGGGGGGGGAGGGCTGAAGCTTTCTTT
. TRBD1 TRBJ1-5 TRBV15 CATRAGGGNQPQHF TGTGCCACCAGGGCAGGGGGAGGCAATCAGCCCCAGCATTTT
. . TRBJ2-4 TRBV6-1 CASSVGVAKNIQYF TGTGCCAGCAGTGTAGGAGTAGCCAAAAACATTCAGTACTTC
. . TRBJ1-6 TRBV5-4 CASSPSGTKNNSPLHF TGTGCCAGCAGCCCCTCCGGGACGAAAAATAATTCACCCCTCCACTTT
few TRBD2 TRBJ2-5 TRBV19 CASSLPSGGAETQYF TGTGCCAGTAGTTTGCCTAGCGGGGGCGCAGAGACCCAGTACTTC
. . TRBJ2-7 TRBV7-2 CASSPEGRQGREQYF TGTGCCAGCAGCCCCGAAGGTCGACAAGGGCGGGAGCAGTACTTC
. . TRBJ1-5 TRBV30 CAWSVQGSTGQPQHF TGTGCCTGGAGTGTACAGGGATCAACGGGTCAGCCCCAGCATTTT
. . TRBJ1-3 TRBV11-2 CASLGGGGDYSGNTIYF TGTGCCAGCCTCGGAGGTGGGGGGGACTACTCTGGAAACACCATATATTTT
. . TRBJ1-4 TRBV4-2 CASSQGETNEKLFF TGTGCCAGCAGCCAGGGGGAAACTAATGAAAAACTGTTTTTT
. . TRBJ2-4 TRBV7-9 CASSPIRTQRGNIQYF TGTGCCAGCAGCCCCATTAGAACTCAAAGGGGAAACATTCAGTACTTC
. . TRBJ2-1 TRBV5-1 CASSSQGSYNEQFF TGCGCCAGCAGCTCGCAGGGCTCCTACAATGAGCAGTTCTTC
. . TRBJ1-2 TRBV6-1 CASSDRPGDRDGYTF TGTGCCAGCAGTGATAGGCCAGGGGATCGGGATGGCTACACCTTC
. TRBD2 TRBJ2-1 TRBV6-4 CASSEGLAGAGNEQFF TGTGCCAGCAGTGAAGGACTAGCGGGGGCGGGGAATGAGCAGTTCTTC
. . TRBJ1-4 TRBV9 CASRGGSGANEKLFF TGTGCCAGCAGAGGAGGTTCGGGTGCTAATGAAAAACTGTTTTTT
. TRBD2 TRBJ2-5 TRBV11-2 CASSFSGDQETQYF TGTGCCAGCAGTTTTAGCGGGGACCAAGAGACCCAGTACTTC
. TRBD1 TRBJ2-7 TRBV5-1 CASSLERQGGSYEQYF TGCGCCAGCAGCTTGGAACGACAGGGGGGATCCTACGAGCAGTACTTC
. TRBD1 TRBJ2-1 TRBV12-5 CASGSTTGGPFNEQFF TGTGCTAGTGGTTCGACGACAGGGGGCCCTTTTAATGAGCAGTTCTTC
. TRBD2 TRBJ2-4 TRBV5-6 CASGSGVGVRGIQYF TGTGCCAGCGGGAGCGGGGTGGGGGTCCGTGGCATTCAGTACTTC
. TRBD1 TRBJ1-1 TRBV19 CASLRQGMNTEAFF TGTGCCAGCCTCCGACAGGGGATGAACACTGAAGCTTTCTTT
. . TRBJ2-2 TRBV11-2 CASRGGQMNTGELFF TGTGCCAGCCGGGGCGGACAGATGAACACCGGGGAGCTGTTTTTT
. TRBD2 TRBJ2-1 TRBV10-1 CASSGISGGQRNEQFF TGCGCCAGCAGTGGTATTAGCGGGGGGCAAAGAAATGAGCAGTTCTTC
. TRBD1 TRBJ1-6 TRBV6-5 CATRTGTVSPLHF TGTGCCACAAGAACCGGGACAGTTTCACCCCTCCACTTT
once TRBD2 TRBJ2-7 TRBV11-2 CASSLGTSGVEQYF TGTGCCAGCAGCTTGGGGACTAGCGGGGTCGAGCAGTACTTC
. . TRBJ2-7 TRBV5-3 CARSLCAPRLLEQYF TGTGCCAGAAGCTTGTGCGCGCCCCGGCTGCTCGAGCAGTACTTC
. . TRBJ1-5 TRBV10-3 CAISESPGRGFNQPQHF TGTGCCATCAGTGAGTCGCCCGGCCGGGGGTTCAATCAGCCCCAGCATTTT
. . TRBJ2-5 TRBV11-2 CASSITSPTQYF TGTGCCAGCAGCATCACTAGCCCTACCCAGTACTTC
once . TRBJ2-2 TRBV7-8 CASSLGGRNTGELFF TGTGCCAGCAGCTTGGGGGGCAGGAACACCGGGGAGCTGTTTTTT
. . TRBJ2-5 TRBV6-1 CASSEAEETQYF TGTGCCAGTTCGGAGGCAGAAGAGACCCAGTACTTC
many . TRBJ2-2 TRBV6-1 CASRKNREAGELFF TGTGCCAGCCGAAAAAACAGGGAAGCCGGGGAGCTGTTTTTT
once TRBD1 TRBJ2-4 TRBV19 CASSSSQGAGTKNIQYF TGTGCCAGTAGTTCCTCCCAGGGGGCCGGAACCAAAAACATTCAGTACTTC
. TRBD1 TRBJ1-2 TRBV5-4 CASSLQGADYGYTF TGTGCCAGCAGCTTACAGGGGGCAGACTATGGCTACACCTTC
. . TRBJ1-6 TRBV9 CASNPEGRVNSPLHF TGTGCCAGCAATCCTGAGGGGCGAGTAAATTCACCCCTCCACTTT
. TRBD1 TRBJ2-2 TRBV5-1 CASSPRGQGGTGELFF TGCGCCAGCAGCCCTCGGGGACAGGGGGGGACCGGGGAGCTGTTTTTT
. TRBD1 TRBJ2-7 TRBV6-5 CASSYSAQGSYEQYF TGTGCCAGCAGTTACTCGGCACAGGGGTCCTACGAGCAGTACTTC
once . TRBJ1-1 TRBV6-6 CASRPAGLTEAFF TGTGCCAGCAGACCAGCAGGGCTCACTGAAGCTTTCTTT
. . TRBJ1-1 TRBV4-3 CASSQPGGINNPNTEAFF TGCGCCAGCAGCCAACCCGGAGGGATTAATAATCCGAACACTGAAGCTTTCTTT
once . TRBJ2-1 TRBV4-1 CASSQDMGGTLYNEQFF TGCGCCAGCAGCCAAGATATGGGGGGAACACTCTACAATGAGCAGTTCTTC
. TRBD1 TRBJ1-2 TRBV18 CASSPLQGEGYTF TGTGCCAGCTCACCCCTACAGGGGGAAGGCTACACCTTC
. . TRBJ1-1 TRBV29-1 CSGGRKNTEAFF TGCAGCGGGGGACGGAAGAACACTGAAGCTTTCTTT
. . TRBJ2-1 TRBV7-2 CASSLGYANNEQFF TGTGCCAGCAGCTTAGGCTACGCTAACAATGAGCAGTTCTTC